The next 15 T cell receptor beta chains were all read from a single sample in a study of T cell responses to AZD1222 COVID-19 vaccine. Generated by immunoSEQ multiplex PCR, the TCRdb table keeps only in-frame clones and is missing some. The top ten hold around 2.3% of the sample, which has about 100,000 clones, 70% to 90% seen once. The sample in question was peripheral blood, obtained 28 days after the second AZD1222 dose. The receptors were sampled from an adult who received the AZD1222 COVID-19 vaccine.

The chain combines TRBV15 with TRBJ2-1; 11 bases match TRBD2. V lost 5 bases, J lost 4 bases, and 4 bases stayed unmatched. CDR1 is LNHNV and CDR2 is YYDKDF in the germline V gene (reference sequence). The CDR3 is made up of 15 amino acids. As DNA, the CDR3 is TGTGCCACCAGCGTCCTAGCGGGAGGTTACAATGAGCAGTTCTTC. Translated: CATSVLAGGYNEQFF.

This chain links TRBV6-5 with TRBJ1-4; 7 positions match TRBD1. The J segment lost 4 bases and the V segment lost 2 bases, leaving 4 bases of the junction unmatched. This CDR3 has 15 residues. CDR1 and CDR2 from the germline V gene are MNHEY and SVGAGI. The CDR3 nucleotides are TGTGCCAGCAGTTACGGGGACAGAGATAATGAAAAACTGTTTTTT. Translation gives CASSYGDRDNEKLFF.

This rearrangement joins TRBV7-2 to TRBJ1-6; 9 bases are shared with TRBD1. There are 16 residues in the CDR3. V shed 6 bases and J 6 bases; nucleotides not matched to a gene: 9. CDR1 SGHTA and CDR2 FQGNSA come from the germline V gene. Written as DNA, the CDR3 is TGTGCCAGCAGTTTCTCCGGGACAGGGACTAATTCACCCCTCCACTTT. Residues: CASSFSGTGTNSPLHF.

V gene TRBV20-1 combines with J gene TRBJ2-3; 8 bases fit TRBD1. Germline assignment: CDR1 DFQATT and CDR2 SNEGSKA (reference sequence). The CDR3 totals 15 residues. Trimming at V came to 3 bases and at J to 0 bases, leaving 5 bases not matched to a gene. The CDR3, as DNA: TGCAGTGCTAGTCCTGGGACAGGTAGCACAGATACGCAGTATTTT. This codes for CSASPGTGSTDTQYF.

The gene calls are TRBV28 and TRBJ1-1; D not certain. Germline-derived CDR1 and CDR2 are MDHEN and SYDVKM. Trimming pared 5 bases from V and 10 bases from J, leaving 14 bases between. This CDR3 region has 12 residues. CDR3 DNA: TGTGCCAGCAGTGAGACACAGCTCGGAGCTTTCTTT. Translated, it gives CASSETQLGAFF.

The chain has TRBV19 and TRBJ2-1; D is possibly TRBD2 (6 bases). V was trimmed by 3 bases and J by 5 bases, leaving 8 bases between them. CDR3 length: 13 residues. Germline-derived CDR1 and CDR2 are LNHDA and SQIVND (reference sequence). CDR3 in DNA: TGTGCCAGTAGTATTTCGGGAGACAATGAGCAGTTCTTC. Translated: CASSISGDNEQFF. Using reference TRBV19 and TRBJ2-1 for the parts outside the CDR3, the full variable domain is DGGITQSPKYLFRKEGQNVTLSCEQNLNHDAMYWYRQDPGQGLRLIYYSQIVNDFQKGDIAEGYSVSREKKESFPLTVTSAQKNPTAFYLCASSISGDNEQFFGPGTRLTVL.

This clone has more than one count but fewer than ten. The chain has TRBV7-6 and TRBJ2-7; 11 bases align to TRBD2. V gave up 4 bases and J gave up 2 bases; unmatched junction bases: 7. CDR3 length: 16 residues. Germline assignment: CDR1 SGHVS and CDR2 FNYEAQ. CDR3 sequence: CASSSDSGRAPYEQYF. The DNA of the CDR3 is TGTGCCAGCAGCTCGGATAGCGGGAGGGCCCCCTACGAGCAGTACTTC. Together with reference TRBV7-6 and TRBJ2-7, the CDR3 gives the full variable domain: GAGVSQSPRYKVTKRGQDVALRCDPISGHVSLYWYRQALGQGPEFLTYFNYEAQQDKSGLPNDRFSAERPEGSISTLTIQRTEQRDSAMYRCASSSDSGRAPYEQYFGPGTRLTVT.

The chain recombines TRBV27 with TRBJ2-7, with 7 bases fitting TRBD2. The CDR3 extends over 14 amino acids. From germline, CDR1 is MNHEY and CDR2 SMNVEV (reference sequence). Trimming removed 6 bases from V and 4 bases from J; junction bases left unmatched: 9. This CDR3 is CASSVRENLYEQYF. Here the CDR3 DNA reads TGTGCCAGCAGCGTGCGGGAGAATCTATACGAGCAGTACTTC.

The gene calls are TRBV5-4 and TRBJ2-3; D gene uncertain. The V end lost 1 base, the J end lost 0 bases, and 15 bases lay between the germline ends. The CDR3 sequence is 17 residues long. The V gene's germline CDR1 is SGHNT and CDR2 YYREEE (reference sequence). In DNA, the CDR3 is TGTGCCAGCAGCTTGAATGTTGCAGTGGGTAGCACAGATACGCAGTATTTT. Protein product: CASSLNVAVGSTDTQYF.

The rearrangement links TRBV5-4 to TRBJ2-6; TRBD1 agrees at 7 bases. Germline loops: CDR1 SGHNT, CDR2 YYREEE (reference sequence). CDR3 size: 17 residues. V was pared by 3 bases and J by 0 bases, with 6 bases of the junction left unmatched. The CDR3 sequence is CASSWNRGDSGANVLTF. CDR3 sequence (DNA): TGTGCCAGCAGCTGGAACAGGGGAGACTCTGGGGCCAACGTCCTGACTTTC.

V usage is TRBV9 and J usage is TRBJ1-5; D is undetermined. The ends were cut back, 4 bases at V and 3 bases at J, with 14 bases in the middle. The CDR3 runs 15 residues. CDR1 and CDR2 from the germline V gene are SGDLS and YYNGEE. The CDR3 loop reads CASSLDGRNNQPQHF. CDR3 bases: TGTGCCAGCAGCCTCGACGGAAGAAACAATCAGCCCCAGCATTTT.

The chain has TRBV7-9 and TRBJ2-3; D ambiguous. Between the trimmed V and J ends, which lost 2 bases and 3 bases, there was a span of 6 bases. The CDR3 loop spans 13 amino acids. CDR1 and CDR2 (germline): SEHNR, FQNEAQ (reference sequence). The CDR3 DNA reads as TGTGCCAGCAGCTTAACTGATACAGATACGCAGTATTTT. Its translation is CASSLTDTDTQYF.

CDR3 nucleotides: TGTGCCAGTAGTCAATCGGGGGAGACCCAGTACTTC. It translates to CASSQSGETQYF. V is TRBV19 and J is TRBJ2-5, with a tentative D call TRBD2 (5 bases). Looked up from germline, CDR1 is LNHDA and CDR2 is SQIVND (reference sequence). The germline V and J ends were trimmed by 5 bases and 5 bases, with 9 bases remaining between them. The CDR3 contains 12 residues. The complete variable domain, with remaining parts taken from reference TRBV19 and TRBJ2-5, reads DGGITQSPKYLFRKEGQNVTLSCEQNLNHDAMYWYRQDPGQGLRLIYYSQIVNDFQKGDIAEGYSVSREKKESFPLTVTSAQKNPTAFYLCASSQSGETQYFGPGTRLLVL.

The chain carries TRBV5-1 and TRBJ2-1, with D tentatively TRBD2 (5 bases). Germline-derived CDR1 and CDR2 are SGHRS and YFSETQ. This CDR3 is 13 amino acids long. Trimming cost V 6 bases and J 10 bases, with 17 bases left between them. For the CDR3, the DNA is TGCGCCAGCATCATCGAGAGCGGAAGGGAGCAGTTCTTC. Translation gives CASIIESGREQFF.

The V gene is TRBV6-2 or TRBV6-3, the J gene TRBJ2-3; 10 bases align to TRBD2. This CDR3 has 14 amino acids. Trimming removed 5 bases from V and 6 bases from J; junction bases left unmatched: 5. CDR1 and CDR2 from the germline V gene are MNHEY and SVGEGT. CDR3 DNA: TGTGCCAGCAGTGCTAGCGGGAGTCTTGATACGCAGTATTTT. This gives the protein CASSASGSLDTQYF.